This TCR beta chain was identified in a study of regulatory T cells in long-lasting Graves disease. The study, taken as a whole, reports: Among the persistent patients, 2,741 public clonotypes were shared, more than the approximately 1,000 shared among new patients.

Through Arm-PCR of CDR3 regions and iRepertoire HTBI primers, TCR beta libraries were built. MiXCR was run by TCRdb on the multiplex PCR reads, yielding one entry per CDR3 protein. The sample has around 430,000 distinct CDR3 sequences, less than 25% seen once; the top ten hold around 14%. The germline V gene encodes CDR1 MNHEY and CDR2 SVGEGT. This CDR3 comprises 17 residues. Trimming stripped 6 bases from V and 0 bases from J, with 15 bases between. Documented time point: persistent/refractory GD, antithyroid drugs over 5 years with positive TRAb. PBMC RNA was the source of the TCR library. Graves' disease diagnoses used American Thyroid Association guidelines. This clonotype was seen a few times. Its matching antigen is unknown.

The chain is built from TRBV6-2 or TRBV6-3 and TRBJ2-6, with D possibly being TRBD1 (5 bases). This TCR was recovered from a female donor with Graves disease. The specimen comprised peripheral blood mononuclear cells (PBMCs), sampled when the disease was refractory, from a patient treated with antithyroid drugs. The CDR3 region is CASRGPDGYSGANVLTF. Here the CDR3 DNA reads TGTGCCAGCAGGGGGCCAGACGGATACTCTGGGGCCAACGTCCTGACTTTC.